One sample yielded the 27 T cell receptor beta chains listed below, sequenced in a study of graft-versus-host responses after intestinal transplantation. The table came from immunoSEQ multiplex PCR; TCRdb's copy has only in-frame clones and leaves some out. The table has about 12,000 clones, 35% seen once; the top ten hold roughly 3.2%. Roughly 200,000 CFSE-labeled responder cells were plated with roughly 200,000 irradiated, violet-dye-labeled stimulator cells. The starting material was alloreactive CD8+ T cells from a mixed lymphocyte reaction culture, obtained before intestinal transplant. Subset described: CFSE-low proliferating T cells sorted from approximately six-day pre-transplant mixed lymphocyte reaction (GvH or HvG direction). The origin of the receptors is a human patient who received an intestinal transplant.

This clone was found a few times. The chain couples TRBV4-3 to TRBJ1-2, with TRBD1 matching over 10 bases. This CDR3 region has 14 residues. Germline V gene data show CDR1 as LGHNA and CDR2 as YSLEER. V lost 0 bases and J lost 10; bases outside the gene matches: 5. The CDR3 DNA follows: TGCGCCAGCAGCCAAGATTCCGGACAGGGGGTCTACACCTTC. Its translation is CASSQDSGQGVYTF.

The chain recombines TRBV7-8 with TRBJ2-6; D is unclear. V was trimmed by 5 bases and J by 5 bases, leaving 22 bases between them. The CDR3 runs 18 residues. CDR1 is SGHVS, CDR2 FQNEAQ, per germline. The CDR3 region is CASSQCMYPQSRANVLTF. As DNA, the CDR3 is TGTGCCAGCAGCCAATGTATGTACCCACAAAGTCGGGCCAACGTCCTGACTTTC.

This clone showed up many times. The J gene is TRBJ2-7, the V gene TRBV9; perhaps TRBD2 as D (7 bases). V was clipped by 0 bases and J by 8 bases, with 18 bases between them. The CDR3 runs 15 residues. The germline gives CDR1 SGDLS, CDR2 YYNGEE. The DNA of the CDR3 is TGTGCCAGCAGCGTAGGGGGCAGGGGAGGGGAAAAGCAGTACTTC. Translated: CASSVGGRGGEKQYF.

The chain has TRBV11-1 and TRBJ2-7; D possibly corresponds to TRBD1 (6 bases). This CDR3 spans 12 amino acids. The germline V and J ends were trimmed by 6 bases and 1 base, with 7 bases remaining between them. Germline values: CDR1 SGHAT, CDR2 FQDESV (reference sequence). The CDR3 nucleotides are TGTGCCAGCAGGGACAGATCCTACGAGCAGTACTTC. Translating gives CASRDRSYEQYF.

The CDR3 protein is CASSYAGSEQYF. Here the CDR3 DNA reads TGTGCCAGCAGTTATGCGGGGAGCGAGCAGTACTTC. The chain uses TRBV27 and TRBJ2-7; possibly TRBD2 for D (6 bases). Trimming shortened V by 4 bases and J by 6 bases, and 10 bases separated the two germline ends. From germline, CDR1 is MNHEY and CDR2 SMNVEV (reference sequence). This CDR3 is built from 12 residues.

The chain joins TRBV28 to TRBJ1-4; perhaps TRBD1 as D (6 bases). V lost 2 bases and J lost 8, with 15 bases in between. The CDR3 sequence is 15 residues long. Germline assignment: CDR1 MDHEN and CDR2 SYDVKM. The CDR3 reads CASSLSLQGKEKLFF. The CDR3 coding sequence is TGTGCCAGCAGTTTAAGTCTACAGGGAAAGGAAAAACTGTTTTTT.

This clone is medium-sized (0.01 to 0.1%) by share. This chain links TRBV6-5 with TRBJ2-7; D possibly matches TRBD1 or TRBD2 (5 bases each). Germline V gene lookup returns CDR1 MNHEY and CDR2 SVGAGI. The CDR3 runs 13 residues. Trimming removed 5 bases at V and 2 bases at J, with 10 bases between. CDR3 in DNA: TGTGCCAGCAGTCCACTGGGACCCTACGAGCAGTACTTC. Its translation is CASSPLGPYEQYF.

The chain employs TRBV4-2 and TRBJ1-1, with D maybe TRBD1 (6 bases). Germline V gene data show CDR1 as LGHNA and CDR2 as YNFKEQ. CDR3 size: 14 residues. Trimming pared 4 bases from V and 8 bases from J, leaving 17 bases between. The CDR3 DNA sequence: TGTGCCAGCAGCCCCGGGGACACCTTGACAGAAGCTTTCTTT. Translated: CASSPGDTLTEAFF.

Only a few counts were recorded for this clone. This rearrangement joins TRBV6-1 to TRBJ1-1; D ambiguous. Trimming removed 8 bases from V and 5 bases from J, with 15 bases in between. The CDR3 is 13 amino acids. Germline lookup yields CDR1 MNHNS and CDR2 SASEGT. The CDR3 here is CASPHDRRTEAFF. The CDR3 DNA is TGTGCCAGCCCTCATGACCGGAGGACTGAAGCTTTCTTT.

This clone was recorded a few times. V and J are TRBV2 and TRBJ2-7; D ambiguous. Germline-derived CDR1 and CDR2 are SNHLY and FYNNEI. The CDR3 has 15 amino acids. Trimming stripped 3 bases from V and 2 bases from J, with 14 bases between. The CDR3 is CASSDGTAVTYEQYF. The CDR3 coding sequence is TGTGCCAGCAGTGACGGAACAGCCGTAACCTACGAGCAGTACTTC.

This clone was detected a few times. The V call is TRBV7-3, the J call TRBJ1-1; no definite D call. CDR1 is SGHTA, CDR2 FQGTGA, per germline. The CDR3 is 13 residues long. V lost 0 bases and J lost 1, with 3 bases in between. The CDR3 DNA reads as TGTGCCAGCAGCTTAACCCGGAACACTGAAGCTTTCTTT. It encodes CASSLTRNTEAFF.

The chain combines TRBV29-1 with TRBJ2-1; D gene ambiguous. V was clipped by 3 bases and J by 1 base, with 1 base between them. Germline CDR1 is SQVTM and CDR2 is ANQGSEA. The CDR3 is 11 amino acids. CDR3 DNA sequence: TGCAGCGTTGAGTCCTACAATGAGCAGTTCTTC. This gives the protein CSVESYNEQFF.

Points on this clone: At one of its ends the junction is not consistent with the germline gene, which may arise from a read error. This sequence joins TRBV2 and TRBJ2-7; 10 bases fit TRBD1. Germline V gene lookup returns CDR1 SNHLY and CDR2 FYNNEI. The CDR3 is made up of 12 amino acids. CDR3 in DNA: TGTGCCCGCAGACAGGGGGCTTACGAGCAGTACTTC. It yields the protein CARRQGAYEQYF.

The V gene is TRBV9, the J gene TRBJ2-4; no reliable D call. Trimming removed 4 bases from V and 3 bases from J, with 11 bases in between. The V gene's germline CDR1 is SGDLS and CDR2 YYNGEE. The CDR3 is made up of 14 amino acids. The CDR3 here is CASSQMDGKNIQYF. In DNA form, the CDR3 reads TGTGCCAGCAGCCAGATGGATGGCAAAAACATTCAGTACTTC.

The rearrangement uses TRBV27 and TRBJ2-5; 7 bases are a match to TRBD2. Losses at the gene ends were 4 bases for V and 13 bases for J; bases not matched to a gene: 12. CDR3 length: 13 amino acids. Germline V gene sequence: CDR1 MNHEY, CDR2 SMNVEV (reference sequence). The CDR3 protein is CASSYSISGKPYF. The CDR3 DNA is TGTGCCAGCAGTTACTCTATAAGCGGGAAACCGTACTTC.

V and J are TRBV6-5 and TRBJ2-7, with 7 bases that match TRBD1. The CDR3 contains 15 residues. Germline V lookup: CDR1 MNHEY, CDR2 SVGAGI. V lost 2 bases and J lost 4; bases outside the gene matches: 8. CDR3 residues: CASSYGDRAGYEQYF. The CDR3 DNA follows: TGTGCCAGCAGTTACGGAGACAGGGCGGGTTACGAGCAGTACTTC.

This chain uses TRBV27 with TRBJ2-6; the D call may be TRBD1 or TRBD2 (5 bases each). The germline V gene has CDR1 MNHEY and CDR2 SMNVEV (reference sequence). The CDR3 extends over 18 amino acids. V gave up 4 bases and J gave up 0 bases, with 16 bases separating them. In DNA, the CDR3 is TGTGCCAGCAGTTCCACGGGGCCCAGATTCTCTGGGGCCAACGTCCTGACTTTC. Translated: CASSSTGPRFSGANVLTF.

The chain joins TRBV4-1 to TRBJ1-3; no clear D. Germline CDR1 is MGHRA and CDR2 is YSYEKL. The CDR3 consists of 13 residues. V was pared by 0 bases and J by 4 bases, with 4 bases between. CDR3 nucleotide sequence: TGCGCCAGCAGCCAAGATCCCGGAAACACCATATATTTT. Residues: CASSQDPGNTIYF.

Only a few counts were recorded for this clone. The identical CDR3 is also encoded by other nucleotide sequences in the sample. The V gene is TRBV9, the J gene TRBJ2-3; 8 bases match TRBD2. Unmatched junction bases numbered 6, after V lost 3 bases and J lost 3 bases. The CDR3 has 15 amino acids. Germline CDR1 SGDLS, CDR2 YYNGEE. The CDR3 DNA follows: TGTGCCAGCAGCGGGGGCGGGGGGCTTACAGATACGCAGTATTTT. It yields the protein CASSGGGGLTDTQYF.

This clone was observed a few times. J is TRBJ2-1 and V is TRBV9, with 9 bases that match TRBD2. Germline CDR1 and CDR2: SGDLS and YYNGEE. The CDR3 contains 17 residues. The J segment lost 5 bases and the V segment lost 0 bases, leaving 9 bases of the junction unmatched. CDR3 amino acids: CASSVVPERGANNEQFF. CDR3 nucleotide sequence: TGTGCCAGCAGCGTAGTTCCCGAGCGGGGGGCAAACAATGAGCAGTTCTTC. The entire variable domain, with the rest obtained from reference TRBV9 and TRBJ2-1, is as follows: DSGVTQTPKHLITATGQRVTLRCSPRSGDLSVYWYQQSLDQGLQFLIQYYNGEERAKGNILERFSAQQFPDLHSELNLSSLELGDSALYFCASSVVPERGANNEQFFGPGTRLTVL.

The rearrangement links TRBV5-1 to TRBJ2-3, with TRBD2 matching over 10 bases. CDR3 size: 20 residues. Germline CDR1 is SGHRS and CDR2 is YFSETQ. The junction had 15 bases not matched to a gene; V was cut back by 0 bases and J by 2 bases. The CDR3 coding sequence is TGCGCCAGCAGCTTGGCCTACCTAGCGGGAGTCGAGTCATACACAGATACGCAGTATTTT. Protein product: CASSLAYLAGVESYTDTQYF. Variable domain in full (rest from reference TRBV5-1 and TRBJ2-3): KAGVTQTPRYLIKTRGQQVTLSCSPISGHRSVSWYQQTPGQGLQFLFEYFSETQRNKGNFPGRFSGRQFSNSRSEMNVSTLELGDSALYLCASSLAYLAGVESYTDTQYFGPGTRLTVL.

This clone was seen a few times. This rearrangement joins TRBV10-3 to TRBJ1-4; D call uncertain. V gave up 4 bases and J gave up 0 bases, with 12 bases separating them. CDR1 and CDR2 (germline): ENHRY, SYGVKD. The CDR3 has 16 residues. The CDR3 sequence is CAISGYRGTTNEKLFF. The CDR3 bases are TGTGCCATCAGTGGGTACAGAGGGACAACTAATGAAAAACTGTTTTTT.

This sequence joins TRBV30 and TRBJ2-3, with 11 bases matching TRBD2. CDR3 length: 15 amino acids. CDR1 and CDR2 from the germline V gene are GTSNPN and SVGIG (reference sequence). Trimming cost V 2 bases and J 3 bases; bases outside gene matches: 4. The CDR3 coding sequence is TGTGCCTGGAGTATGCTAGCGGGAGGAACAGATACGCAGTATTTT. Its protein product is CAWSMLAGGTDTQYF. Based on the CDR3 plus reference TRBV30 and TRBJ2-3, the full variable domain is SQTIHQWPATLVQPVGSPLSLECTVEGTSNPNLYWYRQAAGRGLQLLFYSVGIGQISSEVPQNLSASRPQDRQFILSSKKLLLSDSGFYLCAWSMLAGGTDTQYFGPGTRLTVL.

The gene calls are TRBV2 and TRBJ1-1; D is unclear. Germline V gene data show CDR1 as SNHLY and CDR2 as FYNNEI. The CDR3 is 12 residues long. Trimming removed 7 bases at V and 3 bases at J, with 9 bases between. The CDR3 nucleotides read TGTGCCAGCAACGTGGGGTACACTGAAGCTTTCTTT. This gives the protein CASNVGYTEAFF. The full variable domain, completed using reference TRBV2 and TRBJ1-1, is EPEVTQTPSHQVTQMGQEVILRCVPISNHLYFYWYRQILGQKVEFLVSFYNNEISEKSEIFDDQFSVERPDGSNFTLKIRSTKLEDSAMYFCASNVGYTEAFFGQGTRLTVV.

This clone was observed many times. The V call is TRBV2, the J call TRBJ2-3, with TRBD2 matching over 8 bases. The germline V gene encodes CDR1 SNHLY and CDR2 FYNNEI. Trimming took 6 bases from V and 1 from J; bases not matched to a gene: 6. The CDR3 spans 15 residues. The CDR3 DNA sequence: TGTGCCAGCAGAGGGGTCGGGGGGGGCACAGATACGCAGTATTTT. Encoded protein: CASRGVGGGTDTQYF.

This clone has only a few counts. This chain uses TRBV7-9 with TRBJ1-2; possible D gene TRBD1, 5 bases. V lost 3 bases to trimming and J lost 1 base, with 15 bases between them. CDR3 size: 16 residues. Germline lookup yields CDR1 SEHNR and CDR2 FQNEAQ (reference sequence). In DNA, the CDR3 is TGTGCCAGCAGCTTCGGAGACAGATCCTATAACTATGGCTACACCTTC. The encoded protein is CASSFGDRSYNYGYTF.

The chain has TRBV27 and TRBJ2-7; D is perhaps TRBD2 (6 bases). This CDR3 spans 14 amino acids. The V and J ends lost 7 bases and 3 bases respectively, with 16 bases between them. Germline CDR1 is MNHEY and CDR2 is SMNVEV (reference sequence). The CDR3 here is CASKFGGNHYEQYF. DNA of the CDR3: TGTGCCAGCAAGTTTGGGGGGAACCACTACGAGCAGTACTTC.